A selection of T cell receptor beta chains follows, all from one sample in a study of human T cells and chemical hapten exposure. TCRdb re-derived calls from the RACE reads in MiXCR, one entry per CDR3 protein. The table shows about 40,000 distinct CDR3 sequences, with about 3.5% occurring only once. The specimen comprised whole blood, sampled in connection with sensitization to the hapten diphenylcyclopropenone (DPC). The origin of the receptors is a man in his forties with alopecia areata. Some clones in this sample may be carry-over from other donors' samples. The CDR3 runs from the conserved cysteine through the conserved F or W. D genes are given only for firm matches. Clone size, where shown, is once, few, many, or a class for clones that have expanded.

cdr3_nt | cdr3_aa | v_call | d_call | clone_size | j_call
TGTGCCAGCAGTTACCCAATAAAGGACAGCACTGGGGCCAACGTCCTGACTTTC | CASSYPIKDSTGANVLTF | TRBV6-5 | . | . | TRBJ2-6
TGTGCCAGCAGTACCGCAACTAGCGGGAGACCCTCCTCCTCCGGCGAGCAGTACTTC | CASSTATSGRPSSSGEQYF | TRBV27 | TRBD2 | . | TRBJ2-7
TGCAGCTTCGCTAGCGGATGGTCGAAAGAGCAGTTCTTC | CSFASGWSKEQFF | TRBV29-1 | TRBD2 | many | TRBJ2-1
TGTGCCACCAGCCTCTCCGGGAGGGCCAAAAACATTCAGTACTTC | CATSLSGRAKNIQYF | TRBV15 | TRBD2 | many | TRBJ2-4
TGCAGTGCTAGAGATACGGGACGGTGGGGGGATACGCAGTATTTT | CSARDTGRWGDTQYF | TRBV20-1 | . | many | TRBJ2-3
TGTGCCAGCAGGGACAGCGTACCTTCACCCCTCCACTTT | CASRDSVPSPLHF | TRBV12-3/TRBV12-4 | . | . | TRBJ1-6
TGTGCCACCCATTTCTCTGGGGCCAACGTCCTGACTTTC | CATHFSGANVLTF | TRBV6-1 | . | . | TRBJ2-6
TGTGCCTGGAGTCTCCCGACAGGAGCCAATCAGCCCCAGCATTTT | CAWSLPTGANQPQHF | TRBV30 | . | many | TRBJ1-5
TGTGCCAGCAGTTTATCGACAGGGGGCAACACTGAAGCTTTCTTT | CASSLSTGGNTEAFF | TRBV27 | TRBD1 | many | TRBJ1-1
TGTGCCAGCAGTCGTGACAGTGCGAGGGCTAGCAATCAGCCCCAGCATTTT | CASSRDSARASNQPQHF | TRBV12-3/TRBV12-4 | . | many | TRBJ1-5
TGTGCCAGCAGCCAAGGGCTAGCGGGAGGACTAGCCAAAAACATTCAGTACTTC | CASSQGLAGGLAKNIQYF | TRBV3-1 | TRBD2 | many | TRBJ2-4
TGTGCCAGCAGCTTACTCCGGGACGGGAGCATTCAGTACTTC | CASSLLRDGSIQYF | TRBV5-6 | . | many | TRBJ2-4
TGTGCCAGCACCCCGGGCCCTAGAGCTTCAGATACGCAGTATTTT | CASTPGPRASDTQYF | TRBV5-4 | . | . | TRBJ2-3
TGCAGTGCTAGAGTCCCAAGGTTACCCTTTGGGGGGGGGTTCGAGCAGTACTTC | CSARVPRLPFGGGFEQYF | TRBV20-1 | TRBD2 | few | TRBJ2-7
TGTGCCAGCAGCTTATCAGTCGGGGAGCTGTTTTTT | CASSLSVGELFF | TRBV7-2 | . | many | TRBJ2-2
TGTGCCAGCAGCCTCCGAGACAGGGGAAGGGAGCTGTTTTTT | CASSLRDRGRELFF | TRBV3-1 | TRBD1 | many | TRBJ2-2
TGCGCCAGCAGCCAAGTGTCAGGGGGTGGTGAAGCTTTCTTT | CASSQVSGGGEAFF | TRBV4-1 | TRBD1 | . | TRBJ1-1
TGTGCCAGCAGCCGAAGACTAGCGGGAGGGCGAAGCACAGATACGCAGTATTTT | CASSRRLAGGRSTDTQYF | TRBV6-6 | TRBD2 | . | TRBJ2-3
TGTGCCAGCAGCCAATCCAGAGAGACCCAGTACTTC | CASSQSRETQYF | TRBV4-2 | . | few | TRBJ2-5
TGTGCCAGCAGGCACCGGGAGACCCAGTACTTC | CASRHRETQYF | TRBV12-3/TRBV12-4 | . | many | TRBJ2-5